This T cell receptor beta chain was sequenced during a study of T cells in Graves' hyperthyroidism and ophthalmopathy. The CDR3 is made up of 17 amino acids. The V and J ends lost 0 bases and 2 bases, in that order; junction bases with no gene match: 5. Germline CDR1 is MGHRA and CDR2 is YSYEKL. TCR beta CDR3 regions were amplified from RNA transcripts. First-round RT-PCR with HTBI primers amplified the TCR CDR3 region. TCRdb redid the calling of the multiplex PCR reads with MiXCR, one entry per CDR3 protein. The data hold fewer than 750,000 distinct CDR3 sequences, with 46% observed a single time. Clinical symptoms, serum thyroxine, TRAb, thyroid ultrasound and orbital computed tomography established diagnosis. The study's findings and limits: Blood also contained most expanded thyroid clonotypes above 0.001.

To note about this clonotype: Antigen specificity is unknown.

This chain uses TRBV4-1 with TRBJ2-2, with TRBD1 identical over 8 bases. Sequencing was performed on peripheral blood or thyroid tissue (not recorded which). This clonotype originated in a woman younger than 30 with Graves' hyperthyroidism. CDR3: CASSQDGGQGNTGELFF. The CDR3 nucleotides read TGCGCCAGCAGCCAAGATGGTGGACAGGGAAACACCGGGGAGCTGTTTTTT.